A selection of T cell receptor beta chains follows, all from one sample in a study of OX40 agonist ivuxolimab in advanced cancers. Profiled with immunoSEQ multiplex PCR; TCRdb holds only in-frame clones, not every one. The sample has tens of thousands of clones; roughly 92% are singletons. The sample here was CD4+ or CD8+ T cells sorted from blood, taken in a trial of the OX40 agonist ivuxolimab. Receptors were obtained from an adult with an advanced solid tumor such as melanoma, head and neck, liver or kidney cancer. Both conserved end residues are part of each CDR3.

TRBV6-5,CASSVFRNSYEQYF
TRBV5-5,CASSWGWGPSYEQYF
TRBV5-6,CASTQTDSTYGYTF
TRBV4-1,CASSQERPQGYMNTEAFF
TRBV7-6,CASSQPRDYGTSADTQYF
TRBV27,CASSPRTGTGEQYF
TRBV30,CAKTGGSYGYTF
TRBV7-9,CASSNPGQGLAVYGYTF
TRBV11-2,CASSVPGKGDTQYF
TRBV6-1,CASRGGSGGTDTQYF
TRBV5-6,CASRPTGSTEAFF
TRBV6-5,CASSATGKNNQPQHF
TRBV6-1,CASSWGQHSYEQYF
TRBV7-6,CASSLAGRDTQYF
TRBV7-9,CASSLSPSGGYAPSYEQYF
TRBV10-2,CASTEGLVYGYTF
TRBV10-1,CASSERGTGPYEQYF
TRBV27,CASSPGGGALYEQYF
TRBV5-1,CASSLGGDTEAFF
TRBV20-1,CSARESYEQYF
TRBV5-4,CASSLAGTGKFYEQYF
TRBV10-3,CAISEETSGGAWETQYF
TRBV10-3,CAISETVGTGIGEQYF
TRBV6-5,CASSYDRSNYGYTF
TRBV5-6,CASSSLPDRDRVSEQYF
TRBV19,CASSIDLETGWSGELFF
TRBV6-5,CASSGQGVNEQFF
TRBV5-1,CASSPRTGAGEQYF
TRBV20-1,CSVRSGGELFF
TRBV10-1,CASSDGGGDAGELFF
TRBV19,CASSYRRTYEQYF